This T cell receptor (beta chain) is from a study of shared clonotypes between healthy human individuals (dated by TCRdb to about 2020). About the study as a whole: The cohort included three men and a couple of women between 18 and 49 years of age. For each donor, CD4 naive and CD4 memory were each run on three plates, CD8 naive on two plates, and CD8 memory on one plate. To estimate repertoire size and how much clonotypes are shared between individuals, the study performed deep sequencing of blood TCR repertoires from a handful of healthy adults. To increase sequencing depth and limit assay-specific biases, different laboratories used diverse techniques to prepare libraries and sequence TCR repertoires. Per donor, leukapheresis produced somewhere between about 0.85 and 9.5 billion PBMCs.

As concerns this clone: There is no known antigen for this receptor. Base quality data are lacking; no much larger clone is found one base away.

CD8 naive samples were obtained by positive selection for CCR7 among CD45RO-negative cells, yielding a CD45RA+CCR7+ population from which TemRA cells were excluded. Healthy HIV-negative adults with no recently reported acute infections or vaccinations were included as donors. Every donor was a Caucasian adult residing in Nashville, Tennessee, USA. After blood collection by leukapheresis, PBMCs were isolated using Ficoll-Histopaque density gradient centrifugation and then cryopreserved in the vapor phase of liquid nitrogen. Purity and quantity of every magnetically sorted T cell population were checked by analytical flow cytometry. Each sorted fraction had its genomic DNA isolated and then quantified by UV absorbance on a Nanodrop 2000c. Summary of the overall study and its limitations: Estimated clonotype richness was generally larger for naive than for memory subsets. Compared with non-shared clonotypes, the clonotypes found in all four sorted-subset donors had higher generation probabilities. The genetic and exposure-history diversity represented was limited by the small number of donors. Even with the large sequencing depth, rarefaction of the sorted-subset datasets indicated that sequencing was incomplete. Based on pairwise subsampling, the degree of clonotype sharing among donors was expected to be affected by sequencing depth. Only blood was sampled, and tissue TCR repertoires likely differ from those in blood. When several donors were compared, the shared fraction of clonotypes was about 5% for naive CD4, approximately 3.3% for naive CD8, 2% to 2.5% for memory CD4, and under 0.5% for memory CD8.

TCR CDR3 regions were amplified from genomic DNA by multiplex PCR using the deep immunoSEQ assay. Extracted genomic DNA from each cell subset was distributed evenly across all wells of several immunoSEQ 96-well plates, and each plate was treated as a replicate. Each replicate PCR for sorted subsets received about 180 ng genomic DNA, equal to roughly 30,000 T cell genomes. Purified libraries were quantified with a Qubit 3.0 fluorometer, sized on a Bioanalyzer 2100, and re-quantified with the KAPA Library Quantification kit. Every immunoSEQ 96-well plate was sequenced on a dedicated single-read 150-cycle Illumina NextSeq 550 flow cell. Regarding the original processing steps: Because the immunoSEQ output held only junctional sequences and lacked quality scores, the filtering could not match the filtering applied to full-length reads. To assign V/J genes and CDR3, sequences were annotated against IMGT germline references using PyIR, a Python wrapper for IgBLAST v1.9. Any read was removed if the V/J assignment was weak (E-value above 1e-6), the CDR3 was missing, or the read contained stop codons, out-of-frame junctions, or ambiguous translated residues. V3J clonotypes were defined by identical inferred V gene, J gene, and CDR3 amino acid sequence. Percentage overlap between repertoires was computed as shared unique clonotypes divided by the size of the smaller repertoire. Three approaches were used to assess repertoire richness: RTK rarefaction, the Chao1 estimator, and Recon v2.1 estimates of unobserved clonotypes. OLGA was used to compute generation probabilities for all TCRbeta clonotypes that the gDNA method yielded from a few donors. Sourced from immuneACCESS, this table was stored by TCRdb with only in-frame sequences that have V and J called. A share of the clones is absent; for the studies checked, an unresolved V gene accounts for under half, and the remainder has no known explanation. The V and J calls and clone size are taken from that table; D and trimming were inferred from the DNA. The sample table shows some 2,100,000 clones, and approximately 94% are seen once. Over 1.5% of the sample lies in the top ten.

CDR3 length: 16 amino acids, cysteine to phenylalanine. This entry keeps only the CDR3 DNA: 48 bases, framed from base 1. Here V drops 4 bases and J drops 5 bases, and the junction holds 8 bases not matched to any gene. According to the germline V gene (reference sequence), CDR1 reads MNHEY and CDR2 reads SMNVEV. The source of this sequence is a man younger than 35 in good health. Some clones in this sample may be carry-over from other donors' samples. The rearrangement joined TRBV27 to TRBJ2-2, and 9 bases in between align with TRBD1. The specimen was naive CD8+ T cells from PBMCs. Taken with the paper, the label for cell subset or site translates to: CD45RA+CCR7+. The CDR3: CASSYVRGQGTGELFF. The bases read TGTGCCAGCAGTTACGTAAGGGGACAGGGTACCGGGGAGCTGTTTTTT.